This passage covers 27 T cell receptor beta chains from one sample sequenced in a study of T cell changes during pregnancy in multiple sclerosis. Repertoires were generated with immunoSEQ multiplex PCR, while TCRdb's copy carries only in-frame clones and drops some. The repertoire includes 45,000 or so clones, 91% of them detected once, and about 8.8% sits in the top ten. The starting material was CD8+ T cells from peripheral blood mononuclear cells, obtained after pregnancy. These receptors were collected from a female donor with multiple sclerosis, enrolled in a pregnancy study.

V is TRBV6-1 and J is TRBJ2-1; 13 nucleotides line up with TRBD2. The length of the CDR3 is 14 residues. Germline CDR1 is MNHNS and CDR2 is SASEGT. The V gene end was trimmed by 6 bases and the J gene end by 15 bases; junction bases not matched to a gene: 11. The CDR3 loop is CASRDVTSGRWWFF. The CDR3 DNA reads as TGTGCCAGCAGGGACGTGACTAGCGGGAGGTGGTGGTTCTTC.

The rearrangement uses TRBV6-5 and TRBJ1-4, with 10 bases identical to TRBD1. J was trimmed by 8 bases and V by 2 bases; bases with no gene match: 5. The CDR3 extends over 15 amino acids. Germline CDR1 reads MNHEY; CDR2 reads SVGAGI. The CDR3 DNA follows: TGTGCCAGCAGTTACACCGGACAGGGGGGCGAAAAACTGTTTTTT. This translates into CASSYTGQGGEKLFF.

CDR3 bases: TGTGCCAGCCATGAGACGGGACTAGAAGGCGAGCAGTTCTTC. Its translation: CASHETGLEGEQFF. This chain links TRBV2 with TRBJ2-1, with 8 bases lining up with TRBD2. J lost 10 bases, V lost 8 bases, and 13 bases had no gene match. Looked up from germline, CDR1 is SNHLY and CDR2 is FYNNEI. The CDR3 runs to 14 residues.

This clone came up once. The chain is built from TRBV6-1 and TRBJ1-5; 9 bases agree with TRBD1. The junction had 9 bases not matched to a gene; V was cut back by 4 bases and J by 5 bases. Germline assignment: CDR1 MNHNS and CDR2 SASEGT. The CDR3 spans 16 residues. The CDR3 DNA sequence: TGTGCCAGCAGTGGAGGGACAGGGTTTCTCGATCAGCCCCAGCATTTT. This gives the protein CASSGGTGFLDQPQHF.

CDR3 bases: TGTGCCAGCAGTTTGGGGACTAGCGAGCAGTACTTC. Its protein is CASSLGTSEQYF. The chain joins TRBV27 to TRBJ2-7; 8 bases align to TRBD2. This CDR3 is 12 amino acids long. Unmatched junction bases numbered 1, after V lost 3 bases and J lost 6 bases. Per the germline V gene, CDR1 is MNHEY and CDR2 is SMNVEV (reference sequence).

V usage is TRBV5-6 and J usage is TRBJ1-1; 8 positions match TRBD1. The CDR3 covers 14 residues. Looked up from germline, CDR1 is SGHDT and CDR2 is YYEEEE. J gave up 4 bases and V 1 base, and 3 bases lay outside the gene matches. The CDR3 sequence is CASSLQGAGTEAFF. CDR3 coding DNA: TGTGCCAGCAGCTTGCAGGGGGCGGGCACTGAAGCTTTCTTT.

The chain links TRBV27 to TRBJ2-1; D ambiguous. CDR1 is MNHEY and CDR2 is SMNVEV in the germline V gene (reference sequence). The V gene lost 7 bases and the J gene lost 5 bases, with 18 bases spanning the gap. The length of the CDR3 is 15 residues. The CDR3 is CASTYNSARDNEQFF. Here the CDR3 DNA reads TGTGCCAGCACCTATAACTCTGCTCGTGACAATGAGCAGTTCTTC.

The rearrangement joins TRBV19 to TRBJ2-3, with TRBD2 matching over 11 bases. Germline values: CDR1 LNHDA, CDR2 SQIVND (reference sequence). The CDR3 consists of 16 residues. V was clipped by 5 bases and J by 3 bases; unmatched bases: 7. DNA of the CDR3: TGTGCCAGTAGTTTATTAGCGGGAGGGCCGACAGATACGCAGTATTTT. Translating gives CASSLLAGGPTDTQYF.

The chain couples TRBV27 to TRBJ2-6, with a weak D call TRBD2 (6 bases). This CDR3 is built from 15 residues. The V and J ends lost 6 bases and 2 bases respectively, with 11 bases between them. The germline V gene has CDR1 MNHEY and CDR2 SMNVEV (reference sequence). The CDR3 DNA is TGTGCCAGCAGCTTGGAGGGCGCTGGGGCCAACGTCCTGACTTTC. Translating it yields CASSLEGAGANVLTF. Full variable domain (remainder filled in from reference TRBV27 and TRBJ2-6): EAQVTQNPRYLITVTGKKLTVTCSQNMNHEYMSWYRQDPGLGLRQIYYSMNVEVTDKGDVPEGYKVSRKEKRNFPLILESPSPNQTSLYFCASSLEGAGANVLTFGAGSRLTVL.

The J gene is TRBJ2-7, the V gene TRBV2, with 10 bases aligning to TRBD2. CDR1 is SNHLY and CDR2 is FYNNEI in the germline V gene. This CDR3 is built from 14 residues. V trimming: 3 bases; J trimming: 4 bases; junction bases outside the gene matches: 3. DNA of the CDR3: TGTGCCAGCAGTGACAGCGGGGGGGCTTACGAGCAGTACTTC. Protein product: CASSDSGGAYEQYF. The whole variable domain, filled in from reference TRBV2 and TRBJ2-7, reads EPEVTQTPSHQVTQMGQEVILRCVPISNHLYFYWYRQILGQKVEFLVSFYNNEISEKSEIFDDQFSVERPDGSNFTLKIRSTKLEDSAMYFCASSDSGGAYEQYFGPGTRLTVT.

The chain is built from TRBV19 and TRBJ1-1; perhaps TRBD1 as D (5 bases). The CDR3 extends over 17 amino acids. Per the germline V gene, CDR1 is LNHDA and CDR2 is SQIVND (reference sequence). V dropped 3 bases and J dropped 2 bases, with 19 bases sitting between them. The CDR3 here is CASSILFGGEPNTEAFF. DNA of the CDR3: TGTGCCAGTAGTATCCTCTTCGGGGGGGAGCCTAACACTGAAGCTTTCTTT.

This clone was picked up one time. The CDR3 loop is CASSLGSSGYEQYF. Written as DNA, the CDR3 is TGTGCCAGCAGCTTGGGGTCTAGCGGTTACGAGCAGTACTTC. The chain couples TRBV5-4 to TRBJ2-7, with 7 positions matching TRBD2. Germline V gene sequence: CDR1 SGHNT, CDR2 YYREEE (reference sequence). The length of the CDR3 is 14 residues. After removal of 0 bases from V and 4 bases from J, the junction contained 4 bases not matched to a gene.

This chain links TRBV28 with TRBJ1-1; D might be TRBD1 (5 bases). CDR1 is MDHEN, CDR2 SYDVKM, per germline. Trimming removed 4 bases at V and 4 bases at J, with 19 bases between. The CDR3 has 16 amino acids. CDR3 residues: CASSSIQVTKGTEAFF. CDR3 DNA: TGTGCCAGCAGTTCGATACAGGTTACTAAGGGCACTGAAGCTTTCTTT.

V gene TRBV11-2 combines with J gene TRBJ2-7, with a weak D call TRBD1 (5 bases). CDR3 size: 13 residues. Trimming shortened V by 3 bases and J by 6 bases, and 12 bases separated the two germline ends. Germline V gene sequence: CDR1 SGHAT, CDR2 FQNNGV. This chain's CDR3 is CASSFDSVLEQYF. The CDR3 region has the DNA TGTGCCAGCAGCTTCGACAGTGTCCTCGAGCAGTACTTC.

CDR3 amino acids: CASRGGRQPQHF. DNA of the CDR3: TGTGCCAGCAGGGGGGGGCGGCAGCCCCAGCATTTT. The gene calls are TRBV6-1 and TRBJ1-5, with a weak D call TRBD1 (6 bases). The V end was cut by 6 bases, the J end by 7 bases, with 10 bases between. Germline CDR1 MNHNS, CDR2 SASEGT. The CDR3 has 12 amino acids.

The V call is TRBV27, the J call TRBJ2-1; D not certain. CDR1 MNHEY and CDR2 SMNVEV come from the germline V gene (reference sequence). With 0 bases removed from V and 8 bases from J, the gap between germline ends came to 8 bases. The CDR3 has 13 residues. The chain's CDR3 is CASSLSFLHEQFF. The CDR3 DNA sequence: TGTGCCAGCAGTTTATCGTTTCTCCATGAGCAGTTCTTC.

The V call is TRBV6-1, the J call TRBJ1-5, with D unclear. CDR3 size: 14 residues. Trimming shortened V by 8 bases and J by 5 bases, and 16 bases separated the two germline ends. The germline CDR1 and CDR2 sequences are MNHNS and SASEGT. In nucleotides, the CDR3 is TGTGCCAGCCGAACGGGTCCGCCTTATCAGCCCCAGCATTTT. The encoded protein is CASRTGPPYQPQHF.

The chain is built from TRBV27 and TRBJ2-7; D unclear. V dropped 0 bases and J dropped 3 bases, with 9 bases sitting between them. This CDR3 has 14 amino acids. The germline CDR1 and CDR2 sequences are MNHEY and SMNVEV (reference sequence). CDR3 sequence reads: CASSLSLGSYEQYF. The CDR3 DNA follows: TGTGCCAGCAGTTTATCGCTTGGCAGCTACGAGCAGTACTTC.

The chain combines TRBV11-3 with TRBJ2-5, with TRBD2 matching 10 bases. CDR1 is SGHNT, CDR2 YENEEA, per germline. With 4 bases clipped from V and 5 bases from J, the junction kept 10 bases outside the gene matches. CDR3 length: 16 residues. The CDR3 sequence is CASSSLSGGALETQYF. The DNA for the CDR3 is TGTGCCAGCAGCTCACTCAGCGGGGGGGCATTGGAGACCCAGTACTTC.

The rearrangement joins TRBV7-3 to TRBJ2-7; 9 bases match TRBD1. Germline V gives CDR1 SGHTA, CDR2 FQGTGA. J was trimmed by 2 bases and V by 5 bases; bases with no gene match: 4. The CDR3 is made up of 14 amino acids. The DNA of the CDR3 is TGTGCCAGCAGCATAAACAGGGGGCCCTACGAGCAGTACTTC. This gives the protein CASSINRGPYEQYF.

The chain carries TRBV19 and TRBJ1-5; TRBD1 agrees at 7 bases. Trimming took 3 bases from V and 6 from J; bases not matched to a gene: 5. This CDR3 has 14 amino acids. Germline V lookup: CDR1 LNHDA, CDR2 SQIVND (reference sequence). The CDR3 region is CASSMWDSSQPQHF. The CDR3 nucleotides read TGTGCCAGTAGTATGTGGGACAGTAGTCAGCCCCAGCATTTT.

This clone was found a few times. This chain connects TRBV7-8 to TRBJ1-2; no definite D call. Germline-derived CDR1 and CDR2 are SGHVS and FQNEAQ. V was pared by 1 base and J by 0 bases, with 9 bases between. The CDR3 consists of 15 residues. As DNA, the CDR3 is TGTGCCAGCAGCTTAGTGGAGGGAGCTAACTATGGCTACACCTTC. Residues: CASSLVEGANYGYTF.

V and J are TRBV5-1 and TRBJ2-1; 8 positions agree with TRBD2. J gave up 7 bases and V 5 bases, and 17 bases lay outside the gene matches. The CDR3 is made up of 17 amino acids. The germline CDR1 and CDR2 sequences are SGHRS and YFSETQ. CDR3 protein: CASRQARAGGDINEQFF. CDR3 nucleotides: TGCGCCAGCAGACAGGCCAGGGCGGGGGGCGATATTAATGAGCAGTTCTTC.

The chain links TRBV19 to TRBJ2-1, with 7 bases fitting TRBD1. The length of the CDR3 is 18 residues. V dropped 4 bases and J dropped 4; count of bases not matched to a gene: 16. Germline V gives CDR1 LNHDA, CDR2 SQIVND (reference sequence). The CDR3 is CASSTILSDRPDYNEQFF. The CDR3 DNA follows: TGTGCCAGTAGTACCATTCTCTCGGACAGGCCGGATTACAATGAGCAGTTCTTC.

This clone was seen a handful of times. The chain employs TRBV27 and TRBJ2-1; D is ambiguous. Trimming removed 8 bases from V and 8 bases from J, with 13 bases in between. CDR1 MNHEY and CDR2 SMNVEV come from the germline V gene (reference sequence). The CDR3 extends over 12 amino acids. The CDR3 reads CASGFSADEQFF. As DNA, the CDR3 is TGTGCCAGCGGCTTCTCGGCGGATGAGCAGTTCTTC.

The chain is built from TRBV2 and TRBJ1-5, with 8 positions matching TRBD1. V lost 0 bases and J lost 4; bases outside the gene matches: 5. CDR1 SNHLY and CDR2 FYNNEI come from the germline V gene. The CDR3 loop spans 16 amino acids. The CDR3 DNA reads TGTGCCAGCAGTGAAGCGGGGACAGGCTTAAATCAGCCCCAGCATTTT. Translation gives CASSEAGTGLNQPQHF.

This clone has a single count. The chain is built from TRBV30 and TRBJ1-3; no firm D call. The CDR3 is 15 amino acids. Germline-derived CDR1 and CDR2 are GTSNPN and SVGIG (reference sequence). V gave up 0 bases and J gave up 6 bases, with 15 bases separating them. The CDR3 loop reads CAWSVRRVVENTIYF. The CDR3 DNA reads TGTGCCTGGAGTGTACGGAGGGTCGTAGAAAACACCATATATTTT.